The following is a T cell receptor (beta chain) sequence with its context. These data are taken from a study of blood T cell repertoires in COVID-19. Trimming pared 3 bases from V and 6 bases from J, leaving 8 bases between. CDR1 is DFQATT and CDR2 is SNEGSKA in the germline V gene (reference sequence). The CDR3 consists of 11 residues. The protocol was immunoSEQ multiplex PCR, while the TCRdb copy is restricted to in-frame clones and leaves out a portion. The sample includes under 200,000 clones, around nine tenths of them seen just once. The TCR sequence derives from a man in his forties or fifties with active or convalescent COVID-19. The chain employs TRBV20-1 and TRBJ1-2, with D hard to call. The sequenced sample consisted of peripheral blood. The CDR3 DNA reads as TGCAGTGCTAGCCGTACTGATGGCTACACCTTC. It codes for CSASRTDGYTF.